This TCR beta chain stems from a study of T cell responses to AZD1222 COVID-19 vaccine. General study findings and limits: Donors were chiefly white British, with a greater number of females, and clonal diversity was perhaps underestimated. Reportedly, close to half of spike-specific TCRs are directed against unmutated variant regions.

Worth noting for this clone: Its antigen is unidentified.

CDR3 length: 15 amino acids. V trimming: 7 bases; J trimming: 6 bases; junction bases outside the gene matches: 7. CDR1 is SNHLY and CDR2 is FYNNEI in the germline V gene. Clones were read by immunoSEQ multiplex PCR, and TCRdb kept only the in-frame ones, dropping some. The sample shows 100,000 to 150,000 clones, about 87% of them seen only once. The sequencing used peripheral blood, collected on day 0 of AZD1222 vaccination. The receptor's source is an adult in good health. The chain employs TRBV2 and TRBJ1-5, with 12 bases lining up with TRBD1. CDR3 protein: CASNRDRGPTQPQHF. DNA of the CDR3: TGTGCCAGCAACCGGGACAGGGGGCCGACTCAGCCCCAGCATTTT.